This T cell receptor beta chain was sequenced during a study of cytotoxic CD8 clonotypes in ibrutinib-treated CLL. Study-level information: Roughly 24 partial and 2 complete responses; at median 68 months, around 14 remitted, around twelve progressed.

This table comes from immunoSEQ multiplex PCR, and its TCRdb copy is limited to in-frame clones, with some not included. The table has 150,000 or so clones, 70% to 80% seen once. The junction had 9 bases not matched to a gene; V was cut back by 1 base and J by 5 bases. Germline CDR1 SGHKS, CDR2 YYEKEE (reference sequence). The CDR3 extends over 16 amino acids. Study-level points and caveats: Contraction or stability on treatment characterized the public clonotypes, which were uncommon.

A note on this clone: Its antigen is unidentified.

The rearrangement uses TRBV5-5 and TRBJ2-7; 10 bases are shared with TRBD1. This TCR was sampled from a human donor with chronic lymphocytic leukemia. Sequences were derived from PBMCs, sampled after 12 months of ibrutinib treatment. In DNA form, the CDR3 reads TGTGCCAGCAGCTTGAGGTTGGGGACAGGGGTCCACGAGCAGTACTTC. Translation gives CASSLRLGTGVHEQYF.